The subject of this entry is one T cell receptor (beta chain). Its antigen is unknown. These data originate in a study of blood T cells in healthy people across ages. Study outcomes and limitations: It was held that the diversity estimates obtained from one million T cells were underestimates.

There are 14 residues in the CDR3. V was clipped by 4 bases and J by 5 bases; unmatched bases: 7. In germline, CDR1 is SEHNR, CDR2 FQNEAQ (reference sequence). A sample-barcoded 5' primer and a J-beta primer mix were used in a second PCR of about 6 to 11 cycles. A template-switch adaptor containing 12 random nucleotides labeled each cDNA molecule. TCRdb reprocessed the 5' RACE reads with MiXCR, giving one entry per CDR3 protein. Of about 800,000 distinct CDR3 sequences listed, approximately 25% were seen once; the top ten hold under 4.5%. The same sample was also studied in work on T cells of mothers and their children.

The chain recombines TRBV7-9 with TRBJ2-7, with 8 positions matching TRBD2. Sequenced material: blood. The sequence came from a boy aged 10-17 years in good health. CDR3 coding DNA: TGTGCCAGCAGCTCCCAAGCGGGGGCGGACGAGCAGTACTTC. The encoded protein is CASSSQAGADEQYF.